The clone carrying this T cell receptor beta chain has a count of ten or more. Its target is not known. The data originate from a study of early T cells in non-severe SARS-CoV-2 infection. Overall study context: Bulk RNA isolated from unsorted whole blood underwent sequencing; chains were not paired. Study conclusions and caveats: Reliance on VDJdb matching favored anti-spike CD8 responses; private and CD4 specificities were missed.

V was pared by 0 bases and J by 9 bases, with 12 bases between. Germline lookup yields CDR1 MGHDK and CDR2 SYGVNS. The CDR3 length is 15 residues. Unique molecular identifiers were attached to individual cDNA molecules. One entry per CDR3 protein results from TCRdb running MiXCR on the 5' RACE reads. The repertoire holds roughly 120,000 distinct CDR3 sequences, with approximately 15% as singletons. Sequenced input: whole blood. The source of this sequence is an adult who was a healthcare worker with PCR-confirmed SARS-CoV-2 infection or an uninfected control (not recorded which). The V gene is TRBV25-1, the J gene TRBJ1-6, with D unresolved. The CDR3 loop is CASSEYSRFGSPLHF. CDR3 bases: TGTGCCAGCAGTGAATACAGCCGGTTCGGTTCACCCCTCCACTTT.